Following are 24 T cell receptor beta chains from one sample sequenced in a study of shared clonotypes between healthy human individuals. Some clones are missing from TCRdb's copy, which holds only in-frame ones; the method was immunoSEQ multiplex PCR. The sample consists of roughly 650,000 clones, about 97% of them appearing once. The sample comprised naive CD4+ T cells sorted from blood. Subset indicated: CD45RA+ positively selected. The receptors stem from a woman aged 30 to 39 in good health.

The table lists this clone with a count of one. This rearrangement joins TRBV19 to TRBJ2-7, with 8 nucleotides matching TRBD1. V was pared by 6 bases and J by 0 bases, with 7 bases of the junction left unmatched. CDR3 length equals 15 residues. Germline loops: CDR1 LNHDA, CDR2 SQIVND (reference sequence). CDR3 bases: TGTGCCAGTAGGCCCCGGGACAGGACCTCCTACGAGCAGTACTTC. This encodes CASRPRDRTSYEQYF. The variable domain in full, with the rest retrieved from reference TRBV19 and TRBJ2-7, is DGGITQSPKYLFRKEGQNVTLSCEQNLNHDAMYWYRQDPGQGLRLIYYSQIVNDFQKGDIAEGYSVSREKKESFPLTVTSAQKNPTAFYLCASRPRDRTSYEQYFGPGTRLTVT.

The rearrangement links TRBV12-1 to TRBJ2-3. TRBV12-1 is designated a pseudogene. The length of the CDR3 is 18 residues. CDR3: CASSFRFGTPMLTDTQYF. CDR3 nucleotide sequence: TGTGCCAGCAGCTTCAGGTTCGGGACCCCGATGTTAACAGATACGCAGTATTTT.

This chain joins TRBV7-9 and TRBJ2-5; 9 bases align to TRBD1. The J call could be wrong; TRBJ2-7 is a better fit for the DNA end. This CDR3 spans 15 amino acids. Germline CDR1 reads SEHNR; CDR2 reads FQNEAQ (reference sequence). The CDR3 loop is CASSSHGTGTYEQYF. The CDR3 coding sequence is TGTGCCAGCAGCTCCCACGGGACAGGGACTTACGAGCAGTACTTC.

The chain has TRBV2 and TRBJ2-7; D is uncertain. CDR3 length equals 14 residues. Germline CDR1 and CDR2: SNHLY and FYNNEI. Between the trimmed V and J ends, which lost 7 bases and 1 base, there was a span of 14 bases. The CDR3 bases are TGTGCCAGCATCCCCCGGGCGGTATCCTACGAGCAGTACTTC. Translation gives CASIPRAVSYEQYF.

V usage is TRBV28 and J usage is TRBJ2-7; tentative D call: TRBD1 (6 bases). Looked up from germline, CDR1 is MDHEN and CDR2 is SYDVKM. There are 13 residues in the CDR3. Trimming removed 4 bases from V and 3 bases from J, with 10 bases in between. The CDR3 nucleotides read TGTGCCAGCAGTTCCACAGGGAACTACGAGCAGTACTTC. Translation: CASSSTGNYEQYF.

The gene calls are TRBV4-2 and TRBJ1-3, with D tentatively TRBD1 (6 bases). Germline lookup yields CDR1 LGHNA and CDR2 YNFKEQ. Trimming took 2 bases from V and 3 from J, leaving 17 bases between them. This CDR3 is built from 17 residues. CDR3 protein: CASSQMIRGARGNTIYF. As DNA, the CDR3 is TGTGCCAGCAGCCAAATGATTCGGGGGGCGCGTGGAAACACCATATATTTT.

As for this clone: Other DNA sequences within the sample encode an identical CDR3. This CDR3 reads CASSGYEQYF. CDR3 bases: TGTGCCAGCAGTGGGTACGAGCAGTACTTC. The J gene is TRBJ2-7, the V gene TRBV28; no clear D. Trimming took 5 bases from V and 4 from J, leaving 3 bases between them. The CDR3 runs to 10 residues. Germline values: CDR1 MDHEN, CDR2 SYDVKM.

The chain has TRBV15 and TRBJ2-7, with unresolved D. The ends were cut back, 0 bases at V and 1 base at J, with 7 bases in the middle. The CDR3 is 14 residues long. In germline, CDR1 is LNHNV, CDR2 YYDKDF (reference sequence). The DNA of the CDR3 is TGTGCCACCAGCAGAGATGTCAGATCCTACGAGCAGTACTTC. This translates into CATSRDVRSYEQYF.

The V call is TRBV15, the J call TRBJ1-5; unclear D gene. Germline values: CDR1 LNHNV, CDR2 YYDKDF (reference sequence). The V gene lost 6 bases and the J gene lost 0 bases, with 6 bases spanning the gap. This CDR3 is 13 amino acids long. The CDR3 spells CATSPNSNQPQHF. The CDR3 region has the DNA TGTGCCACCAGTCCGAATAGCAATCAGCCCCAGCATTTT.

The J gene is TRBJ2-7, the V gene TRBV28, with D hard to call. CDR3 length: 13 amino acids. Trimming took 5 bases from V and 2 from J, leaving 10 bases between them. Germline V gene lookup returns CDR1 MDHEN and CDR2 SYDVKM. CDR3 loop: CASSRGIPYEQYF. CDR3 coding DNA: TGTGCCAGCAGTCGTGGGATCCCCTACGAGCAGTACTTC.

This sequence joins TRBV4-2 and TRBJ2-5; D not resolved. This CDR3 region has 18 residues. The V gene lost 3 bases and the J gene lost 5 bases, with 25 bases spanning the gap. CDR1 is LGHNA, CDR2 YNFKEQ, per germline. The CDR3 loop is CASSQNPNGWGLRETQYF. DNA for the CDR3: TGTGCCAGCAGCCAGAATCCCAACGGTTGGGGTTTACGGGAGACCCAGTACTTC.

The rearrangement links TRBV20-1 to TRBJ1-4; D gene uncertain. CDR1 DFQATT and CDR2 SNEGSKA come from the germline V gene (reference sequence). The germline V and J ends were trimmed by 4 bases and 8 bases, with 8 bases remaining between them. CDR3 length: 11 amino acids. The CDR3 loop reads CSAKRGEKLFF. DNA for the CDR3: TGCAGTGCTAAACGCGGGGAAAAACTGTTTTTT.

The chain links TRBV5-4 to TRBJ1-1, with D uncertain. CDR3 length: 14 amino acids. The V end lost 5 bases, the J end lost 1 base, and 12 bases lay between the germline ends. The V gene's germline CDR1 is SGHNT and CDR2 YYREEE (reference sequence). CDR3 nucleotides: TGTGCCAGCAGTTCCGACGGCCCGAACACTGAAGCTTTCTTT. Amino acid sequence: CASSSDGPNTEAFF.

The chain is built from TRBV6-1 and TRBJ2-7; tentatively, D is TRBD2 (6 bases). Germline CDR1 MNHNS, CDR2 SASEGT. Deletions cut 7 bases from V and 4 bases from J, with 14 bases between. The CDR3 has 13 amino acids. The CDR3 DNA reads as TGTGCCAGCAAGGGACTGTTGACTTACGAGCAGTACTTC. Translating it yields CASKGLLTYEQYF.

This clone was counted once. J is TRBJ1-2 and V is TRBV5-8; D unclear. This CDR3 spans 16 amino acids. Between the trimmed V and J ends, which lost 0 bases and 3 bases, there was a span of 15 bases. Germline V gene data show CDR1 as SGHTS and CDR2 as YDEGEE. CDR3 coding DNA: TGTGCCAGCAGCTTGGCGGATAGAGCTCGGGACTATGGCTACACCTTC. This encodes CASSLADRARDYGYTF.

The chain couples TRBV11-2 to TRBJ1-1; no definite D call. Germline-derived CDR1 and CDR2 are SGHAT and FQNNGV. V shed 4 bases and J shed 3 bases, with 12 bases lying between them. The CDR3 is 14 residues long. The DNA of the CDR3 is TGTGCCAGCAGCTCCTTCTATGGGGACACTGAAGCTTTCTTT. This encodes CASSSFYGDTEAFF.

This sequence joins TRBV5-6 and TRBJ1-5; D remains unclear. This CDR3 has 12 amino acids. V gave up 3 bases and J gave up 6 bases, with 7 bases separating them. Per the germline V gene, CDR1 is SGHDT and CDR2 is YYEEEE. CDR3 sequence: CASSWGAQPQHF. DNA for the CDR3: TGTGCCAGCAGCTGGGGAGCTCAGCCCCAGCATTTT. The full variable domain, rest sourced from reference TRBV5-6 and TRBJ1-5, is DAGVTQSPTHLIKTRGQQVTLRCSPKSGHDTVSWYQQALGQGPQFIFQYYEEEERQRGNFPDRFSGHQFPNYSSELNVNALLLGDSALYLCASSWGAQPQHFGDGTRLSIL.

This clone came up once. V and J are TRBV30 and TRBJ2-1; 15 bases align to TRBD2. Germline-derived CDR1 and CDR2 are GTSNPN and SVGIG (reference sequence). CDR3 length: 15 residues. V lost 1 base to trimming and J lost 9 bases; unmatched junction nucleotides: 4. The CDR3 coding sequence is TGTGCCTGGAGTGAGGGGACTAGCGGGAGGAGTGAGCAGTTCTTC. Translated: CAWSEGTSGRSEQFF.

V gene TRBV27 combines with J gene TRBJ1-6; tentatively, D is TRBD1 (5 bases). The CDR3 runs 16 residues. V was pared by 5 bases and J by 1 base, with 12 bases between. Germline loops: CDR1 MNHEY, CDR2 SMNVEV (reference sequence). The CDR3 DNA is TGTGCCAGCAGTGCAAGATGGGGGTCCTATAATTCACCCCTCCACTTT. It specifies CASSARWGSYNSPLHF.

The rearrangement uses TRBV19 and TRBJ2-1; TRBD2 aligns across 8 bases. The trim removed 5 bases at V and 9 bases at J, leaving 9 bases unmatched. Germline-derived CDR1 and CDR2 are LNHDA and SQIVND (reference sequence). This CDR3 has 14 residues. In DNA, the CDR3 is TGTGCCAGTAGTTCCAAGCGGGAGTCCAGTGAGCAGTTCTTC. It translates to CASSSKRESSEQFF. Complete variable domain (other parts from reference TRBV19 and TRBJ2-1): DGGITQSPKYLFRKEGQNVTLSCEQNLNHDAMYWYRQDPGQGLRLIYYSQIVNDFQKGDIAEGYSVSREKKESFPLTVTSAQKNPTAFYLCASSSKRESSEQFFGPGTRLTVL.

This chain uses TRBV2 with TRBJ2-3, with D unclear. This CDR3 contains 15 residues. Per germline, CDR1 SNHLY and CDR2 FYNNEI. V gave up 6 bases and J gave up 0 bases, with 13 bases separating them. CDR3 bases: TGTGCCAGCAGCCTAGACCCGTCTAGCACAGATACGCAGTATTTT. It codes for CASSLDPSSTDTQYF.

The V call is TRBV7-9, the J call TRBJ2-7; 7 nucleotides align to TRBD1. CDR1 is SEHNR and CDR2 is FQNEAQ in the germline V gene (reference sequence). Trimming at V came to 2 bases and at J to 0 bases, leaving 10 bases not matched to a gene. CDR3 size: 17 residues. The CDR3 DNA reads TGTGCCAGCAGCTTATTGGGCCCCGGGACAGCCTCCTACGAGCAGTACTTC. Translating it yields CASSLLGPGTASYEQYF.

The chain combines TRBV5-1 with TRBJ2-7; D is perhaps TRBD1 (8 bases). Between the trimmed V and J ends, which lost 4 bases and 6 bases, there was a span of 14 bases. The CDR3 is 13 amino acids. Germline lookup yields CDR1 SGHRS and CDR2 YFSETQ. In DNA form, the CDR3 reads TGCGCCAGCAGCCCGACAGGGGAGGGCGAGCAGTACTTC. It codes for CASSPTGEGEQYF.

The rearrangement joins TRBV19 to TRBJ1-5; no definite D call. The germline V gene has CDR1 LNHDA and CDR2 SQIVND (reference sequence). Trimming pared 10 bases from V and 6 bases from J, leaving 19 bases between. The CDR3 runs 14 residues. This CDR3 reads CATIDGERAQPQHF. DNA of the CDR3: TGTGCCACTATCGACGGTGAGAGGGCTCAGCCCCAGCATTTT.